This T cell receptor (beta chain) was sequenced for a study of shared clonotypes between healthy human individuals. Regarding the study as a whole: Naive CD4 clonotypes were shared across several donors at around 5%.

Turning to this clone: Its antigen is undetermined.

The protocol was immunoSEQ multiplex PCR, while the TCRdb copy is restricted to in-frame clones and leaves out a portion. The table lists some 700,000 clones, 90% of them singletons. V trimming: 5 bases; J trimming: 1 base; junction bases outside the gene matches: 6. This CDR3 region has 16 residues. Germline-derived CDR1 and CDR2 are GTSNPN and SVGIG (reference sequence). This chain links TRBV30 with TRBJ2-6, with 9 bases identical to TRBD1. The specimen sequenced was memory CD8+ T cells from PBMCs. The subset: CD45RO+ cells pooled with CCR7-negative TemRA cells. The receptor was derived from a man in his late teens or twenties in good health. Some clones in this sample may be carry-over from other donors' samples. Here the CDR3 DNA reads TGTGCCTGGCAGGGACAGGGTCTTTCTGGGGCCAACGTCCTGACTTTC. Translation: CAWQGQGLSGANVLTF.